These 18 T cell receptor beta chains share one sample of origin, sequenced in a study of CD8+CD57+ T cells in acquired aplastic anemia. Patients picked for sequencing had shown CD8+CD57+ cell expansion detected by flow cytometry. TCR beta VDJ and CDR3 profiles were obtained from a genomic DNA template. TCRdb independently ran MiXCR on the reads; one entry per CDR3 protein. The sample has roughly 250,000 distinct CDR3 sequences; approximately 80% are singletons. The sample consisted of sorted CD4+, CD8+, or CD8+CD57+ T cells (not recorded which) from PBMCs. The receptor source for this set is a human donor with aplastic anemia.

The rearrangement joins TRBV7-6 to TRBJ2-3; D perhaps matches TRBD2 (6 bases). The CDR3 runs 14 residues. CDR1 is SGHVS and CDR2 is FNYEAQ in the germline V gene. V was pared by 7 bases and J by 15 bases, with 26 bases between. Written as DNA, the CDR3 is TGTGCCAGCACCCTAGCGAGGGTCCCCGCTGGGCACTATTTT. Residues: CASTLARVPAGHYF.

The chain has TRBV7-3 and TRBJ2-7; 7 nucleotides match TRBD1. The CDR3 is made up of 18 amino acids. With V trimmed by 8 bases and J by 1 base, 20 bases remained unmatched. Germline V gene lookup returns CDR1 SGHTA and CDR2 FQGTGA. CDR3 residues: CASSCQPDGTALSYEQYV. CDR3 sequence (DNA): TGTGCCAGCTCCTGTCAGCCCGACGGGACAGCCCTTTCCTACGAGCAGTACGTC.

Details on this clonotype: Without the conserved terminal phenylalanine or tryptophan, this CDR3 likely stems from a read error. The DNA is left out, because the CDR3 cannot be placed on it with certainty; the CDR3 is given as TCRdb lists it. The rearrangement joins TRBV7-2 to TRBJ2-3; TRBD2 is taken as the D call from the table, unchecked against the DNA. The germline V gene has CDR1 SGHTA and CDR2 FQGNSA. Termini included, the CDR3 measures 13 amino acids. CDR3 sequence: CASSLVGTSSYEQ.

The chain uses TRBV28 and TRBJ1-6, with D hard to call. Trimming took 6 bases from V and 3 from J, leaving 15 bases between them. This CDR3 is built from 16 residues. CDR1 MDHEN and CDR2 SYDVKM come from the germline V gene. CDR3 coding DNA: TGTGCCAGCAGCGTCGGGGTGGGCGGCTATAATTCACCCCTCCACTTT. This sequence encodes CASSVGVGGYNSPLHF.

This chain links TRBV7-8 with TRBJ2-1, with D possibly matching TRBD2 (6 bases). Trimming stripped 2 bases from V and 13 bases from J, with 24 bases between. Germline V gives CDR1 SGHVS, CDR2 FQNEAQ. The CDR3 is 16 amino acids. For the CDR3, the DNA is TGTGCCAGCAGCTTACCGCTGGAGGGGAGCAACGGTGACCAGTTCTTC. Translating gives CASSLPLEGSNGDQFF.

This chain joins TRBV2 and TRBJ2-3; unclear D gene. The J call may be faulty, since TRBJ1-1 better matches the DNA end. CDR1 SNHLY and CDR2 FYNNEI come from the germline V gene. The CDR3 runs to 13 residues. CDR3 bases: TGTGCCACCCGCCTTCTGGGGAGAGATGAAGCTTTCTTT. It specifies CATRLLGRDEAFF.

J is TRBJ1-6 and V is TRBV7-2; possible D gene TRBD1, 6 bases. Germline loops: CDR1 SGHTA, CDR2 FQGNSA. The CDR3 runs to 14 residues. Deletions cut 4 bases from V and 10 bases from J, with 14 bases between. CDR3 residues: CASSSLGGESPLHF. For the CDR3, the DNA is TGTGCCAGCAGCTCCCTCGGGGGCGAATCACCCCTCCACTTT.

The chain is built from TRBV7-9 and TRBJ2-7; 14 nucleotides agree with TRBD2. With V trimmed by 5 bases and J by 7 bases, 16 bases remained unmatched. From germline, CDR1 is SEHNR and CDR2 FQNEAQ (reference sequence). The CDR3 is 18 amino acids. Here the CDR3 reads CASSPQRGTSGGTGEQYV. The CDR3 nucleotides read TGTGCCAGCAGCCCACAAAGGGGGACTAGCGGGGGCACCGGGGAGCAGTACGTC.

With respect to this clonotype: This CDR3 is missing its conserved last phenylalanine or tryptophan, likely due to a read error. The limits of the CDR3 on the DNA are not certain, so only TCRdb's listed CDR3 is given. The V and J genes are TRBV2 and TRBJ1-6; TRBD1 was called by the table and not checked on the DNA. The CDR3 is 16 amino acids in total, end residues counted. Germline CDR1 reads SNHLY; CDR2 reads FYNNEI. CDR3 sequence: CASSDGGIHEQLFGPG.

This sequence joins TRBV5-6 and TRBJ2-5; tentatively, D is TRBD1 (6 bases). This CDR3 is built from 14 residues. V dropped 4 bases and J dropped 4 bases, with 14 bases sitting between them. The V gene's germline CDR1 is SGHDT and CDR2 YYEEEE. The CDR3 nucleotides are TGTGCCAGCAGCGTGGAGAGGGGGTCAGAGACCCAGTACTTC. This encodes CASSVERGSETQYF.

CDR3: CASSFEAGFDAHTF. For the CDR3, the DNA is TGTGCCAGCAGCTTCGAGGCCGGTTTTGATGCGCACACCTTC. The chain combines TRBV7-8 with TRBJ1-2; D is ambiguous. The V gene lost 3 bases and the J gene lost 12 bases, with 20 bases spanning the gap. Germline lookup yields CDR1 SGHVS and CDR2 FQNEAQ. The CDR3 contains 14 residues.

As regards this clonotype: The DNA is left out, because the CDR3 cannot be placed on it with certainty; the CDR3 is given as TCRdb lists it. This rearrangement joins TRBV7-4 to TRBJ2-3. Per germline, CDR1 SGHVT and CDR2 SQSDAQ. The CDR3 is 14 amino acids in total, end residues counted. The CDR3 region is CASSVAVTSSTSGF.

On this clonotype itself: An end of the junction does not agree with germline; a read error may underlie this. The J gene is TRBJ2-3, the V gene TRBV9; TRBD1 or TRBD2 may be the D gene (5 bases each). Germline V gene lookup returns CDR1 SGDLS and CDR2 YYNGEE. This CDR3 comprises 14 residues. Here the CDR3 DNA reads TGTGCCAGCAACCGAGGGGCTAGCCCTACCGGAGAGAATTTT. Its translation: CASNRGASPTGENF.

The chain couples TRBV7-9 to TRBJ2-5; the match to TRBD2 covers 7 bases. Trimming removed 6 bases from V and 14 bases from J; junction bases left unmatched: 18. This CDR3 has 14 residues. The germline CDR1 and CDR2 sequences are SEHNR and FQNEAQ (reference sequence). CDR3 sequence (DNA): TGTGCCAGCAGTGATGGGGGGGACCATGAGCAGCTCTACTTC. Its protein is CASSDGGDHEQLYF.

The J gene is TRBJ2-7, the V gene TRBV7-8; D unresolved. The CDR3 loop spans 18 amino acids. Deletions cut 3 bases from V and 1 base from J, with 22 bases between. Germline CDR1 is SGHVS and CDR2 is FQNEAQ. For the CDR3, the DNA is TGTGCCAGCAGCTTTCCGCCAGACCGCAATGCCCATTCCTACGAGCAGTACGTC. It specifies CASSFPPDRNAHSYEQYV.

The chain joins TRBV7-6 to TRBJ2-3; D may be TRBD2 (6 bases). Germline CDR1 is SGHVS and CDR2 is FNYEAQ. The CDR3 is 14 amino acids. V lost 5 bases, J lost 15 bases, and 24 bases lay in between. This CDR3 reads CASSPVGRDASTYF. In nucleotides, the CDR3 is TGTGCCAGCAGCCCAGTAGGGCGGGATGCTAGCACATATTTT.

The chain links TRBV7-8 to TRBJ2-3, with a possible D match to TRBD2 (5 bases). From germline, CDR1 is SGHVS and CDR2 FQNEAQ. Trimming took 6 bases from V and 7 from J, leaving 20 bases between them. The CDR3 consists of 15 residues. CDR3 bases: TGTGCCAGCAGTGTACTAGGAGGACGCACTAATACGCAGTATTTT. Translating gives CASSVLGGRTNTQYF.

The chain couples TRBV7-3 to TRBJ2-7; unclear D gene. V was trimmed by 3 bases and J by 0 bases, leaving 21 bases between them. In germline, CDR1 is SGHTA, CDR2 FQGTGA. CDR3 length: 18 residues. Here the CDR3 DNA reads TGTGCCAGCAGCTTCCATCCCGATGATTCACCCCTCTCCTACGAGCAGTACGTC. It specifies CASSFHPDDSPLSYEQYV.